These 3 T cell receptor beta chains share one sample of origin, sequenced in a study of T cell responses to AZD1222 COVID-19 vaccine. This table comes from immunoSEQ multiplex PCR, and its TCRdb copy is limited to in-frame clones, with some not included. Of around 100,000 clones in the sample, less than 95% were seen once. Sample: peripheral blood, taken on day 0 of AZD1222 vaccination. These receptors originate from an adult in good health.

The chain joins TRBV6-5 to TRBJ2-1; no clear D gene. V lost 6 bases and J 7 bases, leaving 19 bases between the germline ends. The CDR3 runs 15 residues. Germline CDR1 and CDR2: MNHEY and SVGAGI. The CDR3 nucleotides read TGTGCCAGCAGCAGCGTTGCCCGTGGGTCGAATGAGCAGTTCTTC. It encodes CASSSVARGSNEQFF.

This rearrangement joins TRBV5-6 to TRBJ2-1, with D possibly being TRBD1 (6 bases). Germline lookup yields CDR1 SGHDT and CDR2 YYEEEE. The CDR3 covers 15 residues. Trimming cost V 6 bases and J 8 bases, with 21 bases left between them. The CDR3 sequence: CASTTDQRGNDEQFF. DNA of the CDR3: TGTGCCAGCACCACGGACCAGAGGGGGAACGATGAGCAGTTCTTC.

The genes are TRBV2 and TRBJ2-3, with D perhaps TRBD2 (5 bases). The CDR3 extends over 14 amino acids. Trimming removed 11 bases at V and 2 bases at J, with 17 bases between. Germline V gene sequence: CDR1 SNHLY, CDR2 FYNNEI. CDR3: CADKQEEDTDTQYF. The CDR3 nucleotides are TGTGCCGATAAGCAGGAGGAGGACACAGATACGCAGTATTTT.